These 28 T cell receptor beta chains originate from one sample sequenced in a study of PD-L1 blockade in urothelial cancer. Sequencing used immunoSEQ multiplex PCR; TCRdb keeps in-frame clones, though not all of them. The sample has approximately 90,000 clones, almost 90% seen once. This sample's time point: pretreatment peripheral blood. The material was PBMCs, obtained around atezolizumab (anti-PD-L1) treatment. Receptor source: a man aged 55 to 70 with urothelial cancer.

CDR3 DNA sequence: TGTGCCAGCAGCCACGACAGGGACATCGGAAACACCGGGGAGCTGTTTTTT. It encodes CASSHDRDIGNTGELFF. The chain carries TRBV7-3 and TRBJ2-2; 7 bases match TRBD1. The germline V gene has CDR1 SGHTA and CDR2 FQGTGA. Germline trimming cut 5 bases from V and 2 bases from J; bases unmatched to any gene: 11. The CDR3 spans 17 residues.

This chain links TRBV7-9 with TRBJ2-2; TRBD1 agrees at 7 bases. Germline trimming cut 3 bases from V and 5 bases from J; bases unmatched to any gene: 3. Germline V gene data show CDR1 as SEHNR and CDR2 as FQNEAQ (reference sequence). There are 14 residues in the CDR3. CDR3 nucleotides: TGTGCCAGCAGCTTCTGGGACAGAACCGGGGAGCTGTTTTTT. Encoded protein: CASSFWDRTGELFF.

J is TRBJ2-2 and V is TRBV9; D may be TRBD2 (5 bases). The ends were cut back, 3 bases at V and 6 bases at J, with 12 bases in the middle. The CDR3 is 14 residues long. Germline V gives CDR1 SGDLS, CDR2 YYNGEE. The CDR3 DNA follows: TGTGCCAGCAGCGGACGAACGGGATCCGGGGAGCTGTTTTTT. This encodes CASSGRTGSGELFF.

The V and J genes are TRBV5-1 and TRBJ1-2, with TRBD1 matching 11 bases. CDR1 and CDR2 (germline): SGHRS, YFSETQ. This CDR3 is 15 amino acids long. The V gene end was trimmed by 4 bases and the J gene end by 6 bases; junction bases not matched to a gene: 8. The CDR3 region has the DNA TGCGCCAGCAGCACCGGGGACAGGGGGTTCAATGGCTACACCTTC. Protein: CASSTGDRGFNGYTF.

The genes are TRBV6-5 and TRBJ2-7, with TRBD2 matching over 11 bases. The V gene end was trimmed by 6 bases and the J gene end by 0 bases; junction bases not matched to a gene: 4. The CDR3 contains 15 residues. Germline V gene sequence: CDR1 MNHEY, CDR2 SVGAGI. The CDR3 nucleotides read TGTGCCAGCAGGATAGGGACTAGCGGCTCCTACGAGCAGTACTTC. Encoded protein: CASRIGTSGSYEQYF.

The chain is built from TRBV5-4 and TRBJ1-1, with D maybe TRBD1 (6 bases). Germline V gene sequence: CDR1 SGHNT, CDR2 YYREEE (reference sequence). CDR3 length: 17 amino acids. The V gene lost 0 bases and the J gene lost 5 bases, with 20 bases spanning the gap. CDR3 sequence (DNA): TGTGCCAGCAGCTTGGGGACAGACGGGCTATCGGGGACTGAAGCTTTCTTT. This encodes CASSLGTDGLSGTEAFF.

This clone was counted a single time. The rearrangement links TRBV10-3 to TRBJ1-5; possibly TRBD1 for D (6 bases). With 11 bases removed from V and 0 bases from J, the gap between germline ends came to 11 bases. The CDR3 has 13 amino acids. Germline CDR1 is ENHRY and CDR2 is SYGVKD. CDR3 loop: CAAQGYSNQPQHF. The CDR3 DNA sequence: TGTGCCGCCCAGGGGTATAGCAATCAGCCCCAGCATTTT.

J is TRBJ1-2 and V is TRBV7-2; the match to TRBD1 covers 9 bases. The germline CDR1 and CDR2 sequences are SGHTA and FQGNSA. This CDR3 contains 14 residues. After removal of 6 bases from V and 9 bases from J, the junction contained 11 bases not matched to a gene. In DNA, the CDR3 is TGTGCCAGCAGGCTAACAGGGGGCCCTATCAGCTACACCTTC. This sequence encodes CASRLTGGPISYTF. Variable domain in full (rest from reference TRBV7-2 and TRBJ1-2): GAGVSQSPSNKVTEKGKDVELRCDPISGHTALYWYRQSLGQGLEFLIYFQGNSAPDKSGLPSDRFSAERTGGSVSTLTIQRTQQEDSAVYLCASRLTGGPISYTFGSGTRLTVV.

Only one count was recorded for this clone. This rearrangement joins TRBV11-3 to TRBJ2-3; 11 bases are shared with TRBD2. Germline loops: CDR1 SGHNT, CDR2 YENEEA. The CDR3 runs to 14 residues. V lost 5 bases to trimming and J lost 3 bases; unmatched junction nucleotides: 1. CDR3 region: CASSGTSGTDTQYF. In DNA, the CDR3 is TGTGCCAGCAGCGGGACTAGCGGAACAGATACGCAGTATTTT.

This chain connects TRBV2 to TRBJ2-5; D possibly corresponds to TRBD1 (6 bases). Germline assignment: CDR1 SNHLY and CDR2 FYNNEI. CDR3 length: 14 amino acids. The ends were cut back, 3 bases at V and 2 bases at J, with 10 bases in the middle. The DNA of the CDR3 is TGTGCCAGCAGTGACCGGACAGAACAAGAGACCCAGTACTTC. It is translated as CASSDRTEQETQYF.

J is TRBJ2-7 and V is TRBV28, with D maybe TRBD1 (6 bases). Looked up from germline, CDR1 is MDHEN and CDR2 is SYDVKM. The V gene lost 8 bases and the J gene lost 1 base, with 15 bases spanning the gap. CDR3 size: 14 residues. The CDR3 DNA follows: TGTGCCAGCCTTGGGGGACACCCATCCTACGAGCAGTACTTC. Protein product: CASLGGHPSYEQYF.

The V call is TRBV18, the J call TRBJ1-5, with D unresolved. The germline V gene has CDR1 KGHSH and CDR2 LQKENI. Between the trimmed V and J ends, which lost 4 bases and 7 bases, there was a span of 23 bases. The CDR3 is made up of 17 amino acids. CDR3 region: CASSQTSGIASGQPQHF. CDR3 nucleotide sequence: TGTGCCAGCTCACAGACTTCCGGGATCGCGAGTGGACAGCCCCAGCATTTT.

On this clone: At one end the junction does not follow the germline gene, possibly because of a read error. The rearrangement uses TRBV7-7 and TRBJ1-1; 12 nucleotides match TRBD1. There are 13 residues in the CDR3. Germline V lookup: CDR1 SSHAT, CDR2 FNYEAQ (reference sequence). The CDR3 is CASSQGTGGEAFF. In DNA, the CDR3 is TGTGCTAGCAGCCAAGGGACAGGGGGCGAAGCTTTCTTT. Based on the CDR3 plus reference TRBV7-7 and TRBJ1-1, the full variable domain is GAGVSQSPRYKVTKRGQDVTLRCDPISSHATLYWYQQALGQGPEFLTYFNYEAQPDKSGLPSDRFSAERPEGSISTLTIQRTEQRDSAMYRCASSQGTGGEAFFGQGTRLTVV.

In its sample, this clone was seen once. This chain links TRBV5-1 with TRBJ2-5, with TRBD2 identical over 8 bases. The CDR3 totals 13 residues. Germline CDR1 reads SGHRS; CDR2 reads YFSETQ. The V and J ends lost 9 bases and 3 bases, in that order; junction bases with no gene match: 7. Written as DNA, the CDR3 is TGCGCCACTCCGGGGGGGCGAGAAGAGACCCAGTACTTC. This translates into CATPGGREETQYF.

The chain employs TRBV28 and TRBJ2-5, with D possibly being TRBD2 (6 bases). V was pared by 6 bases and J by 4 bases, with 12 bases between. CDR1 is MDHEN, CDR2 SYDVKM, per germline. This CDR3 has 13 residues. CDR3 nucleotides: TGTGCCAGCAGGCCTAACGGGGGAGAGACCCAGTACTTC. Its translation: CASRPNGGETQYF.

The J gene is TRBJ1-6, the V gene TRBV2, with 7 bases identical to TRBD1. J lost 7 bases, V lost 6 bases, and 6 bases had no gene match. Looked up from germline, CDR1 is SNHLY and CDR2 is FYNNEI. CDR3 size: 14 residues. CDR3 residues: CASSAGTVNSPLHF. The CDR3, as DNA: TGTGCCAGCAGCGCCGGGACAGTGAATTCACCCCTCCACTTT.

The chain combines TRBV4-2 with TRBJ1-1; 8 nucleotides match TRBD1. Unmatched junction bases numbered 13, after V lost 1 base and J lost 0 bases. Germline values: CDR1 LGHNA, CDR2 YNFKEQ. The CDR3 is 19 amino acids. In DNA, the CDR3 is TGTGCCAGCAGCCAAGGTAGGAGACAGGGGATAAATATGAACACTGAAGCTTTCTTT. It translates to CASSQGRRQGINMNTEAFF.

The chain uses TRBV4-1 and TRBJ2-4; TRBD2 agrees at 11 bases. Per germline, CDR1 MGHRA and CDR2 YSYEKL. The V and J ends lost 2 bases and 13 bases, in that order; junction bases with no gene match: 4. The CDR3 is 13 amino acids. CDR3 region: CASSQPGLAVQYF. The CDR3 bases are TGCGCCAGCAGCCAACCGGGACTAGCGGTCCAGTACTTC.

This clone is a singleton in its sample. The genes are TRBV28 and TRBJ2-5, with 13 bases matching TRBD2. J was trimmed by 0 bases and V by 7 bases; bases with no gene match: 5. The germline gives CDR1 MDHEN, CDR2 SYDVKM. The CDR3 contains 16 residues. The CDR3 sequence: CASNSGTSGNQETQYF. In DNA form, the CDR3 reads TGTGCCAGCAACTCCGGGACTAGCGGGAACCAAGAGACCCAGTACTTC. The entire variable domain, with the rest obtained from reference TRBV28 and TRBJ2-5, is as follows: DVKVTQSSRYLVKRTGEKVFLECVQDMDHENMFWYRQDPGLGLRLIYFSYDVKMKEKGDIPEGYSVSREKKERFSLILESASTNQTSMYLCASNSGTSGNQETQYFGPGTRLLVL.

Worth noting for this clone: At one of its ends the junction is not consistent with the germline gene, which may arise from a read error. CDR3 sequence reads: CASSQGGAYGQYF. CDR3 DNA sequence: TGCGCCAGCAGCCAAGGAGGCGCCTACGGGCAGTACTTC. The V gene is TRBV4-3, the J gene TRBJ2-7; D remains ambiguous. The CDR3 length is 13 residues. Germline-derived CDR1 and CDR2 are LGHNA and YSLEER.

This chain links TRBV5-1 with TRBJ2-7; TRBD1 matches at 9 bases. Trimming at V came to 4 bases and at J to 5 bases, leaving 7 bases not matched to a gene. There are 14 residues in the CDR3. Germline CDR1 SGHRS, CDR2 YFSETQ. The DNA for the CDR3 is TGCGCCAGCAGCCCGGGACAGGGTGGCCACGAGCAGTACTTC. Its translation is CASSPGQGGHEQYF. Full variable domain (rest looked up from reference TRBV5-1 and TRBJ2-7): KAGVTQTPRYLIKTRGQQVTLSCSPISGHRSVSWYQQTPGQGLQFLFEYFSETQRNKGNFPGRFSGRQFSNSRSEMNVSTLELGDSALYLCASSPGQGGHEQYFGPGTRLTVT.

This rearrangement joins TRBV30 to TRBJ1-1; possible D gene TRBD1, 6 bases. There are 15 residues in the CDR3. Deletions cut 1 base from V and 6 bases from J, with 18 bases between. The germline V gene encodes CDR1 GTSNPN and CDR2 SVGIG (reference sequence). CDR3 DNA sequence: TGTGCCTGGAGTGAAGGACAGACCCAGGTGCCTGAAGCTTTCTTT. Its protein is CAWSEGQTQVPEAFF.

The rearrangement links TRBV18 to TRBJ2-7, with a tentative D call TRBD1 (6 bases). Germline V gene sequence: CDR1 KGHSH, CDR2 LQKENI. The CDR3 has 14 residues. The ends were cut back, 0 bases at V and 4 bases at J, with 10 bases in the middle. CDR3 DNA sequence: TGTGCCAGCTCACCACCGAATACAGGGTACGAGCAGTACTTC. This gives the protein CASSPPNTGYEQYF.

The chain carries TRBV19 and TRBJ2-7; 10 nucleotides line up with TRBD2. Germline CDR1 reads LNHDA; CDR2 reads SQIVND (reference sequence). Trimming took 7 bases from V and 4 from J; bases not matched to a gene: 19. The CDR3 has 18 amino acids. CDR3: CASIGGARELAGGYEQYF. CDR3 in DNA: TGTGCCAGTATCGGGGGGGCGCGGGAATTAGCGGGAGGATACGAGCAGTACTTC.

The chain is built from TRBV7-2 and TRBJ2-7; 9 bases agree with TRBD2. Trimming removed 1 base from V and 6 bases from J; junction bases left unmatched: 7. The CDR3 length is 15 residues. The germline CDR1 and CDR2 sequences are SGHTA and FQGNSA. This chain's CDR3 is CASSLGLAGSSEQYF. The CDR3 DNA reads as TGTGCCAGCAGCTTAGGTCTAGCGGGAAGTAGCGAGCAGTACTTC.

The rearrangement links TRBV28 to TRBJ1-4, with D uncertain. CDR1 is MDHEN and CDR2 is SYDVKM in the germline V gene. Trimming pared 1 base from V and 7 bases from J, leaving 7 bases between. The CDR3 runs 13 residues. This chain's CDR3 is CASSLSRVEKLFF. The CDR3 region has the DNA TGTGCCAGCAGTTTATCCCGGGTTGAAAAACTGTTTTTT.

This sequence joins TRBV5-4 and TRBJ2-3, with 9 nucleotides matching TRBD2. The trim removed 0 bases at V and 3 bases at J, leaving 5 bases unmatched. CDR3 length: 16 residues. Germline lookup yields CDR1 SGHNT and CDR2 YYREEE (reference sequence). CDR3 residues: CASSLVKTSGTDTQYF. CDR3 sequence (DNA): TGTGCCAGCAGCTTGGTCAAGACTAGCGGAACAGATACGCAGTATTTT.

V and J are TRBV4-1 and TRBJ2-1; D gene uncertain. From germline, CDR1 is MGHRA and CDR2 YSYEKL. The CDR3 spans 15 residues. Trimming pared 4 bases from V and 0 bases from J, leaving 10 bases between. Here the CDR3 reads CASSLQSDSYNEQFF. The CDR3 DNA sequence: TGCGCCAGCAGCCTACAGTCGGACTCCTACAATGAGCAGTTCTTC.